The 22 T cell receptor beta chains given below trace back to one sample, sequenced in a study of cytomegalovirus exposure and HLA in healthy donors. 60 Vbeta and 13 Jbeta primers were used in PCR. Clones were sequenced by immunoSEQ multiplex PCR, and TCRdb holds only the in-frame ones, with some missing. The sample lists roughly 190,000 clones; about 85% were seen once. Material: PBMCs. These receptors were obtained from a woman in her forties or fifties in good health and CMV-seropositive.

The gene calls are TRBV18 and TRBJ1-5, with D maybe TRBD1 (5 bases). The CDR3 has 15 residues. Trimming left V 6 bases short and J 0 bases short, with 12 bases between. Germline assignment: CDR1 KGHSH and CDR2 LQKENI. The CDR3 DNA reads as TGTGCCAGCTCGTCAGGGATTCTTAGCAATCAGCCCCAGCATTTT. This gives the protein CASSSGILSNQPQHF. Based on the CDR3 plus reference TRBV18 and TRBJ1-5, the full variable domain is NAGVMQNPRHLVRRRGQEARLRCSPMKGHSHVYWYRQLPEEGLKFMVYLQKENIIDESGMPKERFSAEFPKEGPSILRIQQVVRGDSAAYFCASSSGILSNQPQHFGDGTRLSIL.

The genes are TRBV7-2 and TRBJ2-1; possible D gene TRBD1, 6 bases. Trimming pared 6 bases from V and 0 bases from J, leaving 15 bases between. The CDR3 loop spans 16 amino acids. Germline-derived CDR1 and CDR2 are SGHTA and FQGNSA. CDR3 sequence: CASRRIQGISYNEQFF. The CDR3 nucleotides read TGTGCCAGCAGACGAATTCAGGGGATCTCCTACAATGAGCAGTTCTTC. Variable domain in full (rest from reference TRBV7-2 and TRBJ2-1): GAGVSQSPSNKVTEKGKDVELRCDPISGHTALYWYRQSLGQGLEFLIYFQGNSAPDKSGLPSDRFSAERTGGSVSTLTIQRTQQEDSAVYLCASRRIQGISYNEQFFGPGTRLTVL.

The chain has TRBV6-1 and TRBJ1-2; D gene uncertain. The CDR3 contains 12 residues. Per germline, CDR1 MNHNS and CDR2 SASEGT. V gave up 7 bases and J gave up 3 bases, with 9 bases separating them. CDR3 coding DNA: TGTGCCAGCACCGCCCGAGACTATGGCTACACCTTC. Its translation is CASTARDYGYTF.

This chain connects TRBV6-1 to TRBJ2-7; D perhaps matches TRBD2 (5 bases). This CDR3 region has 12 residues. Germline-derived CDR1 and CDR2 are MNHNS and SASEGT. Trimming shortened V by 6 bases and J by 6 bases, and 12 bases separated the two germline ends. The CDR3 region has the DNA TGTGCCAGCAGAACCGCTAGCAGCGAGCAGTACTTC. It codes for CASRTASSEQYF.

This clone appeared once. V gene TRBV9 combines with J gene TRBJ2-5, with D possibly matching TRBD2 (7 bases). CDR1 SGDLS and CDR2 YYNGEE come from the germline V gene. This CDR3 is built from 15 residues. The V end was cut by 0 bases, the J end by 5 bases, with 14 bases between. This CDR3 reads CASSVGVAGAETQYF. In DNA, the CDR3 is TGTGCCAGCAGCGTAGGAGTGGCGGGGGCTGAGACCCAGTACTTC.

The CDR3 loop is CASSILTGYEQYF. CDR3 DNA sequence: TGTGCCAGTAGTATACTGACAGGCTACGAGCAGTACTTC. The chain carries TRBV19 and TRBJ2-7; perhaps TRBD1 as D (6 bases). Trimming cost V 2 bases and J 3 bases, with 8 bases left between them. Per the germline V gene, CDR1 is LNHDA and CDR2 is SQIVND (reference sequence). This CDR3 contains 13 residues.

V gene TRBV19 combines with J gene TRBJ1-2, with 9 bases identical to TRBD1. After removal of 5 bases from V and 4 bases from J, the junction contained 5 bases not matched to a gene. From germline, CDR1 is LNHDA and CDR2 SQIVND (reference sequence). This CDR3 comprises 14 residues. The CDR3 DNA sequence: TGTGCCAGTAGTCAAACAGGGGGCGGCTATGGCTACACCTTC. Protein product: CASSQTGGGYGYTF. The full variable domain, with the rest looked up from reference TRBV19 and TRBJ1-2, is DGGITQSPKYLFRKEGQNVTLSCEQNLNHDAMYWYRQDPGQGLRLIYYSQIVNDFQKGDIAEGYSVSREKKESFPLTVTSAQKNPTAFYLCASSQTGGGYGYTFGSGTRLTVV.

The chain links TRBV7-9 to TRBJ1-6; D may be TRBD1 (5 bases). Germline loops: CDR1 SEHNR, CDR2 FQNEAQ (reference sequence). Trimming left V 1 base short and J 3 bases short, with 16 bases between. This CDR3 region has 18 residues. CDR3 loop: CASSLVTRAGGYNSPLHF. The CDR3 region has the DNA TGTGCCAGCAGCTTAGTGACGCGAGCGGGGGGCTATAATTCACCCCTCCACTTT.

The V gene is TRBV2, the J gene TRBJ2-7; 7 positions match TRBD2. The CDR3 loop spans 15 amino acids. Germline V gives CDR1 SNHLY, CDR2 FYNNEI. With 6 bases clipped from V and 7 bases from J, the junction kept 15 bases outside the gene matches. The CDR3 nucleotides are TGTGCCAGCAGAAGGAGGAGCGGGGCCGCGTCTGAGCAGTACTTC. It yields the protein CASRRRSGAASEQYF. Filled out from reference TRBV2 and TRBJ2-7, the complete variable domain reads EPEVTQTPSHQVTQMGQEVILRCVPISNHLYFYWYRQILGQKVEFLVSFYNNEISEKSEIFDDQFSVERPDGSNFTLKIRSTKLEDSAMYFCASRRRSGAASEQYFGPGTRLTVT.

This clone was detected once. The rearrangement uses TRBV4-1 and TRBJ2-5; 7 nucleotides match TRBD1. TRBJ2-7 explains the end of the DNA better; the J call may be wrong. This CDR3 is built from 15 residues. CDR1 is MGHRA and CDR2 is YSYEKL in the germline V gene. The CDR3 reads CASSPGTESSYEQYF. The CDR3 DNA reads TGCGCCAGCAGCCCCGGGACAGAGAGCTCCTACGAGCAGTACTTC.

The genes are TRBV11-2 and TRBJ2-7; 8 nucleotides line up with TRBD2. V trimming: 0 bases; J trimming: 2 bases; junction bases outside the gene matches: 3. This CDR3 has 15 residues. Germline V gene data show CDR1 as SGHAT and CDR2 as FQNNGV. CDR3 in amino acids: CASSLDAGGTYEQYF. In DNA, the CDR3 is TGTGCCAGCAGCTTAGATGCGGGGGGTACCTACGAGCAGTACTTC.

This chain uses TRBV11-3 with TRBJ2-3, with 9 bases aligning to TRBD2. CDR3 length equals 16 residues. Germline CDR1 SGHNT, CDR2 YENEEA. Trimming took 0 bases from V and 4 from J; bases not matched to a gene: 5. Here the CDR3 DNA reads TGTGCCAGCAGCTTAGATGGGCGGGGGGGGTCAGATACGCAGTATTTT. This encodes CASSLDGRGGSDTQYF.

This chain links TRBV7-2 with TRBJ1-1; 8 bases align to TRBD1. J was trimmed by 1 base and V by 4 bases; bases with no gene match: 5. The CDR3 covers 15 residues. CDR1 is SGHTA and CDR2 is FQGNSA in the germline V gene. CDR3 in DNA: TGTGCCAGCAGCTATAGACAGGGGAAGAACACTGAAGCTTTCTTT. As protein: CASSYRQGKNTEAFF. The full variable domain, with the rest looked up from reference TRBV7-2 and TRBJ1-1, is GAGVSQSPSNKVTEKGKDVELRCDPISGHTALYWYRQSLGQGLEFLIYFQGNSAPDKSGLPSDRFSAERTGGSVSTLTIQRTQQEDSAVYLCASSYRQGKNTEAFFGQGTRLTVV.

The genes are TRBV9 and TRBJ1-6; TRBD1 is a possible D gene (6 bases). The V end was cut by 0 bases, the J end by 7 bases, with 11 bases between. The V gene's germline CDR1 is SGDLS and CDR2 YYNGEE. The CDR3 is 15 amino acids. The CDR3 DNA is TGTGCCAGCAGCGTAGAGGCAGGGGAAAATTCACCCCTCCACTTT. Its protein is CASSVEAGENSPLHF.

This chain joins TRBV5-1 and TRBJ1-2, with TRBD1 as a possible D gene (6 bases). Germline assignment: CDR1 SGHRS and CDR2 YFSETQ. This CDR3 has 15 residues. Trimming stripped 0 bases from V and 4 bases from J, with 13 bases between. The CDR3 DNA is TGCGCCAGCAGCTTGGAATTCAGGGGACCCTATGGCTACACCTTC. Translation gives CASSLEFRGPYGYTF.

The table lists this clone with a few counts. The chain links TRBV5-6 to TRBJ1-5; no clear D gene. This CDR3 has 15 residues. V lost 0 bases and J 9 bases, leaving 16 bases between the germline ends. Germline lookup yields CDR1 SGHDT and CDR2 YYEEEE. DNA of the CDR3: TGTGCCAGCAGCTTGGGTCATAGTCCTTCTTGGCCCCAGCATTTT. Translating gives CASSLGHSPSWPQHF.

This chain links TRBV21-1 with TRBJ2-1; the DNA was not compared with TRBD1, the D call given in the table. TRBV21-1 is a known pseudogene. The CDR3 runs to 12 residues. The CDR3 DNA reads as TGTGCCAGCAGCAAAAAAGGGGGAGAGCAGTTCTTC. As protein: CASSKKGGEQFF.

The V and J genes are TRBV4-1 and TRBJ2-3; 13 bases map to TRBD2. The CDR3 spans 16 residues. Germline V lookup: CDR1 MGHRA, CDR2 YSYEKL. V was clipped by 4 bases and J by 2 bases; unmatched bases: 3. The CDR3 loop reads CASSLGLAGDTDTQYF. The CDR3 DNA reads as TGCGCCAGCAGCCTCGGACTAGCGGGGGACACAGATACGCAGTATTTT.

This clone was counted once. The V gene is TRBV4-1, the J gene TRBJ2-5; possible D gene TRBD2, 6 bases. Trimming left V 6 bases short and J 5 bases short, with 19 bases between. The CDR3 consists of 15 residues. Germline V lookup: CDR1 MGHRA, CDR2 YSYEKL. CDR3 coding DNA: TGCGCCAGCAGGGGCATGGAGGGGCCGGGGGAGACCCAGTACTTC. Protein: CASRGMEGPGETQYF.

The rearrangement uses TRBV6-5 and TRBJ2-2; D is unresolved. This CDR3 has 14 amino acids. V was pared by 0 bases and J by 7 bases, with 9 bases between. Germline V gene data show CDR1 as MNHEY and CDR2 as SVGAGI. DNA of the CDR3: TGTGCCAGCAGTTACTCAGAGTTTGGCGGGGAGCTGTTTTTT. It yields the protein CASSYSEFGGELFF.

CDR3: CASSGEVLDTEAFF. The CDR3, as DNA: TGTGCCAGCAGTGGGGAGGTTCTTGACACTGAAGCTTTCTTT. V gene TRBV2 combines with J gene TRBJ1-1, with D uncertain. The CDR3 extends over 14 amino acids. Per the germline V gene, CDR1 is SNHLY and CDR2 is FYNNEI. V lost 4 bases and J 3 bases, leaving 12 bases between the germline ends.

The V and J genes are TRBV5-6 and TRBJ2-7; D perhaps matches TRBD2 (7 bases). This CDR3 spans 12 amino acids. CDR1 and CDR2 from the germline V gene are SGHDT and YYEEEE. V was clipped by 7 bases and J by 4 bases, with 12 bases between them. The CDR3 nucleotides are TGTGCCAGCGGCAGGGGAGGGTACGAGCAGTACTTC. Amino acids: CASGRGGYEQYF.